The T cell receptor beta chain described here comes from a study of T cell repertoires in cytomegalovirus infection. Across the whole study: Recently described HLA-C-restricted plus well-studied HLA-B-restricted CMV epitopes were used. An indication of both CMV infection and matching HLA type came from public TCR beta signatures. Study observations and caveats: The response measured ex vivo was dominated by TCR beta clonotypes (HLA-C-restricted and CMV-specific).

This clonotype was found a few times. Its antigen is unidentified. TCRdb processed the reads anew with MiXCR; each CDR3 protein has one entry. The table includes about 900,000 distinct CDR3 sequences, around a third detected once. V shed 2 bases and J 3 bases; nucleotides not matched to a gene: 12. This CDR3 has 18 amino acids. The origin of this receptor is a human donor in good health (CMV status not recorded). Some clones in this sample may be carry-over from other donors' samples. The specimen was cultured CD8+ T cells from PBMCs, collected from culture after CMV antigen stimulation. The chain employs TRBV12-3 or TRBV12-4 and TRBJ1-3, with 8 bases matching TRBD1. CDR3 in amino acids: CASSLSSMAGGFGNTIYF. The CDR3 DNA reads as TGTGCCAGCAGTTTATCGTCAATGGCAGGGGGCTTTGGAAACACCATATATTTT.